The sequence of this TCR beta chain was determined in a study of CD8 T cells in ankylosing spondylitis. One entry per CDR3 protein results from TCRdb running MiXCR on the 5' RACE reads. The table shows fewer than 500,000 distinct CDR3 sequences, with approximately 26% occurring only once. This clonotype has more than one count but fewer than ten. Its specificity is unknown. Looked up from germline, CDR1 is DFQATT and CDR2 is SNEGSKA (reference sequence). Trimming pared 6 bases from V and 5 bases from J, leaving 14 bases between. CDR3 size: 13 residues. Whole-study findings and limits: Seemingly characteristic of ankylosing spondylitis blood was a TCR beta motif consisting of about 8 highly homologous variants.

This receptor was identified in a male donor with ankylosing spondylitis. The chain employs TRBV20-1 and TRBJ2-1; D tentatively fits TRBD1 or TRBD2 (6 bases each). Sequences were obtained from blood, either unsorted or a sorted T cell fraction (not recorded which). CDR3 coding DNA: TGCAGTGCCCTTGGACGGGGGCACAATGAGCAGTTCTTC. It yields the protein CSALGRGHNEQFF.